This TCR beta chain was identified during a study of control samples from healthy donors and cancer patients. CDR1 and CDR2 from the germline V gene are MNHEY and SVGAGI. The V end was cut by 4 bases, the J end by 4 bases, with 11 bases between. CDR3 length equals 13 residues. The assay was immunoSEQ multiplex PCR, and TCRdb's table has in-frame clones only and misses some. This table holds around 96,000 clones, approximately 93% found once. This clonotype was sampled from a man between 18 and 29 years old in good health. The sample taken for sequencing was blood. V is TRBV6-5 and J is TRBJ2-7; no clear D gene. The DNA for the CDR3 is TGTGCCAGCAGTTCTTTTTCCCAGTACGAGCAGTACTTC. It encodes CASSSFSQYEQYF.